This TCR beta chain was sequenced during a study of T-cell reconstitution after alpha-beta-depleted transplantation in children. A TCRbeta library incorporating unique molecular identifiers was prepared. TCRdb analysed the PCR reads with MiXCR anew, one entry per CDR3 protein. The sample records more than 200,000 distinct CDR3 sequences, around 8.9% being singletons. Germline V CDR1 and CDR2: SGDLS, YYNGEE. This CDR3 is built from 16 residues. Between the trimmed V and J ends, which lost 4 bases and 4 bases, there was a span of 20 bases. This clonotype has ten or more counts. This receptor was taken from a human donor who donated a stem cell graft to a child with SCID. The specimen was PBMCs from the stem cell graft donor, collected from the stem cell graft. V and J are TRBV9 and TRBJ1-2, with a tentative D call TRBD1 (5 bases). The CDR3 region is CASSPSGGGLRYGYTF. The CDR3 coding sequence is TGTGCCAGCAGCCCATCGGGTGGGGGACTGCGCTATGGCTACACCTTC.